This TCR beta chain was observed in a study of neurological immune-mediated disorders. As for time point: longitudinal time-point 3. In germline, CDR1 is DFQATT, CDR2 SNEGSKA (reference sequence). The V and J ends lost 5 bases and 7 bases, in that order; junction bases with no gene match: 6. This CDR3 is 13 amino acids long. TCRdb reprocessed the 5' RACE reads with MiXCR, giving one entry per CDR3 protein. The sample has about 53,000 distinct CDR3 sequences; roughly 8.4% are singletons. The sequence was obtained from a woman aged 40-49 years in good health. Material for sequencing was PBMCs. V gene TRBV20-1 combines with J gene TRBJ2-2, with 8 bases aligning to TRBD2. The DNA for the CDR3 is TGCAGTGCTTCCGGGGGGGTTGTCGGGGAGCTGTTTTTT. Translating it yields CSASGGVVGELFF.